This T cell receptor (beta chain) is from a study of T-cell reconstitution after alpha-beta-depleted transplantation in children. General study points: Two months or so post-transplant, alpha-beta T cells reportedly derived from several hundred expanded graft clones. A year had passed since transplant, and T-cell counts and diversity by then came mostly from newly produced T cells. The study traced high day-60 TCRbeta diversity in some patients to surviving recipient T cells and thymic progenitors.

Germline lookup yields CDR1 SGHTA and CDR2 FQGNSA. The CDR3 length is 15 residues. Trimming at V came to 2 bases and at J to 6 bases, leaving 6 bases not matched to a gene. Preparation of the TCRbeta library was carried out with unique molecular identifiers. TCRdb recomputed calls from the PCR reads with MiXCR, one row per CDR3 protein. The repertoire includes roughly 340,000 distinct CDR3 sequences, roughly 16% of them detected once, and around two fifths sits in the top ten. About this clonotype itself: Its antigen is currently unknown.

The material was PBMCs, mostly from graft donor cells, obtained 360 days after TCRalphabeta/CD19-depleted stem cell transplant. This TCR was sampled from a male patient aged 2-9 years who had a stem cell transplant for acute lymphoblastic leukemia, so the T cells may come from the graft donor. The chain combines TRBV7-2 with TRBJ2-7; 11 bases align to TRBD2. CDR3 nucleotides: TGTGCCAGCAGCTTAACTAGCGGGAGAGTGGGCGAGCAGTACTTC. Translation: CASSLTSGRVGEQYF.